A selection of T cell receptor beta chains follows, all from one sample in a study of early T cells in non-severe SARS-CoV-2 infection. TCRdb independently ran MiXCR on the 5' RACE reads; one entry per CDR3 protein. The repertoire holds around 50,000 distinct CDR3 sequences, with about 4.2% as singletons. The sequenced sample consisted of whole blood. These receptors were obtained from an adult who was a healthcare worker with PCR-confirmed SARS-CoV-2 infection or an uninfected control (not recorded which). Both conserved end residues are part of each CDR3. Fields, in order: V gene, clone size, CDR3 length, J gene, D gene, CDR3 DNA, CDR3 protein. A D gene is named only where the DNA matches it firmly. Some rows have no size entry. The others give once, few or many, or a class for an expanded clone.

>TRBV13|many|17|TRBJ2-3|TRBD2
TGTGCCAGCAGCTTCCGTGGGGCGGGAGGAGGCACAGATACGCAGTATTTT
CASSFRGAGGGTDTQYF
>TRBV11-2|many|14|TRBJ1-2|NA
TGTGCCAGCAGCTTGGCCGCCAGGGACTATGGCTACACCTTC
CASSLAARDYGYTF
>TRBV6-1|many|13|TRBJ1-4|NA
TGTGCCAGCAGTGAAGAACAGATTGAAAAACTGTTTTTT
CASSEEQIEKLFF
>TRBV4-2|many|13|TRBJ2-1|NA
TGTGCCAGCAGCCAAGAGTTTCAACAGGGAGGGTTCTTC
CASSQEFQQGGFF
>TRBV20-1|many|13|TRBJ2-1|NA
TGCAGTGCTAGTGTCGTAGCAAGGGGTGAGCAGTTCTTC
CSASVVARGEQFF
>TRBV19|many|15|TRBJ2-7|NA
TGTGCCAGTAGCCCTACGGTCGGATTTTCCTACGAGCAGTACTTC
CASSPTVGFSYEQYF
>TRBV4-1|few|12|TRBJ2-3|NA
TGCGCCAGCAGCCCGAACCCGGATACGCAGTATTTT
CASSPNPDTQYF
>TRBV10-3|few|15|TRBJ2-3|TRBD2
TGTGCCATCGGACTAGCGGGAGGGCGGGGAGATACGCAGTATTTT
CAIGLAGGRGDTQYF
>TRBV5-1|many|15|TRBJ2-2|NA
TGCGCCAGCAGCTTGCTACAGGGTGACACCGGGGAGCTGTTTTTT
CASSLLQGDTGELFF
>TRBV7-3|NA|16|TRBJ2-1|NA
TGTGCCAGCAGCCGCATTCGAATACTAGGCCCCAATGAGCAGTTCTTC
CASSRIRILGPNEQFF
>TRBV6-5|many|14|TRBJ1-2|TRBD1
TGTGCCAGCAAGGGGGACAGAGCTAACTATGGCTACACCTTC
CASKGDRANYGYTF
>TRBV5-1|many|14|TRBJ2-7|NA
TGCGCCAGCAGCTTGGGCAACCCGACCTACGAGCAGTACTTC
CASSLGNPTYEQYF
>TRBV29-1|many|13|TRBJ2-1|NA
TGCAGCGTGGGGACACAGGTTTACAATGAGCAGTTCTTC
CSVGTQVYNEQFF
>TRBV6-1|many|19|TRBJ2-6|NA
TGTGCCAGCGCGGTGATCCGGGCAGGGACCTACTCTGGGGCCAACGTCCTGACTTTC
CASAVIRAGTYSGANVLTF
>TRBV18|many|12|TRBJ2-4|NA
TGTGCCAGCTCACCACAACAAGAGATTCAGTACTTC
CASSPQQEIQYF
>TRBV27|few|16|TRBJ2-1|NA
TGTGCCAGCAGTCTCAATTCTAGATACTCCTACAATGAGCAGTTCTTC
CASSLNSRYSYNEQFF
>TRBV20-1|NA|16|TRBJ2-7|NA
TGCAGTGCTAGATCATCGGACGGGGGTAGTGTGTACGAGCAGTACTTC
CSARSSDGGSVYEQYF
>TRBV5-1|many|15|TRBJ2-7|NA
TGCGCCAGCAGCTCCCGGGGAAACACCCCCTACGAGCAGTACTTC
CASSSRGNTPYEQYF
>TRBV5-4|few|13|TRBJ2-3|TRBD2
TGTGCCATTAAGCGGGGGTACACAGATACGCAGTATTTT
CAIKRGYTDTQYF
>TRBV11-2|many|15|TRBJ2-1|TRBD1
TGTGCCAGCAGCCTACAGGGACAGGCTAACAATGAGCAGTTCTTC
CASSLQGQANNEQFF
>TRBV18|many|14|TRBJ2-7|TRBD2
TGTGCCAGCTCACCCCGGGAGGGGGCCTACGAGCAGTACTTC
CASSPREGAYEQYF
>TRBV29-1|NA|13|TRBJ2-2|NA
TGCAGCGTTGACCAGGCTAACACCGGGGAGCTGTTTTTT
CSVDQANTGELFF
>TRBV19|few|12|TRBJ2-1|TRBD2
TGTGCCAGTAGGACGGGAGGGAAGGAGCAGTTCTTC
CASRTGGKEQFF
>TRBV29-1|medium-sized|10|TRBJ2-3|NA
TGCAGCGTCGACACAGATACGCAGTATTTT
CSVDTDTQYF
>TRBV4-2|few|17|TRBJ2-2|NA
TGTGCCAGCAGCCAAGTTACGTCAGGGGTCGACACCGGGGAGCTGTTTTTT
CASSQVTSGVDTGELFF
>TRBV2|many|12|TRBJ1-6|TRBD1
TGTGCCAGCAGGACAGGGGTGTCACCCCTCCACTTT
CASRTGVSPLHF
>TRBV27|many|13|TRBJ2-3|NA
TGTGCCAGCAACCTACAGGGTACAGATACGCAGTATTTT
CASNLQGTDTQYF
>TRBV27|many|13|TRBJ1-4|NA
TGTGCCAGCAGTTGGAGGCGAGGTGAAAAACTGTTTTTT
CASSWRRGEKLFF
>TRBV10-3|many|15|TRBJ1-5|TRBD1
TGTGCCATCAGTACCGGGACAGAGAGCAATCAGCCCCAGCATTTT
CAISTGTESNQPQHF
>TRBV20-1|few|15|TRBJ2-1|TRBD2
TGCAGTGCGCCGCTTAGCGGGGGATCCTACAATGAGCAGTTCTTC
CSAPLSGGSYNEQFF
>TRBV29-1|many|13|TRBJ1-1|NA
TGCAGCGGCACCAGGGAGTTGAACACTGAAGCTTTCTTT
CSGTRELNTEAFF
>TRBV23-1|many|15|TRBJ1-1|TRBD1
TGCGCCAGCAGTCTTACCGGGACAGTGAACACTGAAGCTTTCTTT
CASSLTGTVNTEAFF
>TRBV4-2|many|17|TRBJ2-3|TRBD1
TGTGCCAGCAGCCAAGGAACAGGGGCCGACGGGTCAGATACGCAGTATTTT
CASSQGTGADGSDTQYF
>TRBV7-2|NA|17|TRBJ2-3|TRBD2
TGTGCCAGCAGCCGACGTAGCGGGAGGGCCAGCGCAGATACGCAGTATTTT
CASSRRSGRASADTQYF
>TRBV7-2|many|14|TRBJ2-1|NA
TGTGCCAGCAGCTGGGCTAGCCACTCCAATGAGCAGTTCTTC
CASSWASHSNEQFF
>TRBV2|many|15|TRBJ2-5|TRBD1
TGTGCCAGCAGTGAAACATGGGACAGGCAAGAGACCCAGTACTTC
CASSETWDRQETQYF
>TRBV30|NA|11|TRBJ1-2|NA
TGTGCCTGGACGACTCAATATGGCTACACCTTC
CAWTTQYGYTF
>TRBV5-1|many|13|TRBJ2-3|NA
TGCGCCAGCAGCCTGGACAGCACAGATACGCAGTATTTT
CASSLDSTDTQYF
>TRBV28|many|15|TRBJ2-5|NA
TGTGCCAGCAGATCAACAGGGTTCATCTCGGAGACCCAGTACTTC
CASRSTGFISETQYF
>TRBV5-1|many|15|TRBJ1-4|NA
TGCGCCAGCAGCATGGACCGGGCCGGTAATGAAAAACTGTTTTTT
CASSMDRAGNEKLFF
>TRBV2|many|11|TRBJ2-1|NA
TGTGCCAGCAGAGCTTACAATGAGCAGTTCTTC
CASRAYNEQFF
>TRBV20-1|many|14|TRBJ1-4|TRBD1
TGCAGTGCGAAACAGGGGGGCACTAATGAAAAACTGTTTTTT
CSAKQGGTNEKLFF